Shown below are 17 T cell receptor beta chains from a single sample sequenced in a study of blood T cell repertoires in COVID-19 (dated by TCRdb to between 2020 and 2021). Libraries were constructed by the immunoSEQ multiplex PCR assay. Not all clones reach the TCRdb copy of this immuneACCESS table, which keeps in-frame sequences only. Checked studies attribute under half of the gap to unresolved V genes and leave the rest unexplained. The sample data list some 150,000 clones, and about 83% of these were observed just once. Roughly 1.6% of the sample belongs to the ten largest clones. What was sequenced was peripheral blood. These receptors originate from a human donor in a cohort sampled during active COVID-19.

V is TRBV12-3 or TRBV12-4 and J is TRBJ1-1; 7 nucleotides agree with TRBD1. With V trimmed by 7 bases and J by 11 bases, 13 bases remained unmatched. This CDR3 region has 13 residues. CDR3: CASTGLEGGRAFF. The CDR3 coding sequence is TGTGCCAGCACCGGCTTAGAAGGGGGCCGGGCTTTCTTT.

This clone has just a few counts. This chain connects TRBV10-3 to TRBJ2-5; TRBD2 matches at 10 bases. After removal of 2 bases from V and 5 bases from J, the junction contained 5 bases not matched to a gene. Germline V CDR1 and CDR2: ENHRY, SYGVKD. The CDR3 consists of 15 residues. As DNA, the CDR3 is TGTGCCATCAGTGAGGGGGGAGCGGGAGGGGAGACCCAGTACTTC. Amino acids: CAISEGGAGGETQYF.

This clone appeared once. The chain joins TRBV21-1 to TRBJ1-5; TRBD1, as called in the table, went unchecked against the DNA. TRBV21-1 corresponds to a pseudogene. The CDR3 is 19 amino acids. The DNA of the CDR3 is TGTGCCAGCACCCACGAAACAGGGGGGATGAACGGTAGCAATCAGCCCCAGCATTTT. Amino acid sequence: CASTHETGGMNGSNQPQHF.

The CDR3 is CASTSVYEQYF. The CDR3 DNA reads as TGTGCCAGCACTAGCGTCTACGAGCAGTACTTC. The V gene is TRBV6-5, the J gene TRBJ2-7, with D possibly TRBD2 on 6 matching bases. Trimming pared 7 bases from V and 3 bases from J, leaving 7 bases between. Germline-derived CDR1 and CDR2 are MNHEY and SVGAGI. The CDR3 runs 11 residues.

The V and J genes are TRBV28 and TRBJ1-4; TRBD1 matches 7 bases. V dropped 2 bases and J dropped 8; count of bases not matched to a gene: 5. The length of the CDR3 is 14 residues. CDR1 and CDR2 from the germline V gene are MDHEN and SYDVKM. The CDR3 loop is CASSLLEGAEKLFF. CDR3 sequence (DNA): TGTGCCAGCAGTTTACTGGAGGGGGCAGAAAAACTGTTTTTT.

In this sample, this clone turned up a few times. The V gene is TRBV5-1, the J gene TRBJ2-3, with 10 bases identical to TRBD1. Trimming took 4 bases from V and 1 from J; bases not matched to a gene: 6. The V gene's germline CDR1 is SGHRS and CDR2 YFSETQ. The CDR3 spans 16 residues. The CDR3 DNA reads as TGCGCCAGCAGCCGCGGGACAGGGGAGGGCACAGATACGCAGTATTTT. Residues: CASSRGTGEGTDTQYF.

The gene calls are TRBV4-1 and TRBJ1-4; D is undetermined. The V gene lost 0 bases and the J gene lost 11 bases, with 7 bases spanning the gap. The CDR3 loop spans 12 amino acids. CDR1 MGHRA and CDR2 YSYEKL come from the germline V gene. The CDR3 region has the DNA TGCGCCAGCAGCCAAGATTGGGCGAAACTGTTTTTT. Protein sequence: CASSQDWAKLFF.

The chain combines TRBV5-8 with TRBJ2-5; 7 bases fit TRBD1. The CDR3 is made up of 15 amino acids. The J segment lost 5 bases and the V segment lost 4 bases, leaving 11 bases of the junction unmatched. Germline V gene data show CDR1 as SGHTS and CDR2 as YDEGEE. The CDR3 bases are TGTGCCAGCAGCCACGGACAGGCGATTCGGGAGACCCAGTACTTC. This encodes CASSHGQAIRETQYF.

This clone appeared a few times. The genes are TRBV6-4 and TRBJ1-5; tentatively, D is TRBD1 (6 bases). Germline V gives CDR1 MRHNA, CDR2 SNTAGT. The ends were cut back, 6 bases at V and 7 bases at J, with 13 bases in the middle. The CDR3 loop spans 13 amino acids. The CDR3 DNA reads TGTGCCAGCAGCAGGGGTCCCGGGCAGCCCCAGCATTTT. Encoded protein: CASSRGPGQPQHF.

This clone was detected only a few times. This chain joins TRBV7-9 and TRBJ2-7; TRBD2 matches 7 bases. Per germline, CDR1 SEHNR and CDR2 FQNEAQ (reference sequence). The CDR3 covers 15 residues. The V and J ends lost 1 base and 2 bases, in that order; junction bases with no gene match: 5. DNA for the CDR3: TGTGCCAGCAGCTTAGAACCGGGAGGACCCTACGAGCAGTACTTC. As protein: CASSLEPGGPYEQYF.

The chain links TRBV6-4 to TRBJ2-1, with 14 bases lining up with TRBD2. V dropped 5 bases and J dropped 9; count of bases not matched to a gene: 6. This CDR3 is built from 15 residues. In germline, CDR1 is MRHNA, CDR2 SNTAGT. Written as DNA, the CDR3 is TGTGCCAGCAGTATGACTAGCGGGAGGGATGGTGAGCAGTTCTTC. It specifies CASSMTSGRDGEQFF.

This clone appeared a single time. The V and J genes are TRBV4-1 and TRBJ1-4; 7 bases line up with TRBD1. The V gene end was trimmed by 4 bases and the J gene end by 7 bases; junction bases not matched to a gene: 9. The CDR3 sequence is 15 residues long. Germline CDR1 reads MGHRA; CDR2 reads YSYEKL. CDR3 coding DNA: TGCGCCAGCAGCCCCTTAGGAGGGGGCGGTGAAAAACTGTTTTTT. Translation: CASSPLGGGGEKLFF.

The genes are TRBV7-3 and TRBJ2-7, with TRBD1 matching over 7 bases. The germline V gene encodes CDR1 SGHTA and CDR2 FQGTGA. J was trimmed by 6 bases and V by 3 bases; bases with no gene match: 8. This CDR3 contains 14 residues. DNA for the CDR3: TGTGCCAGCAGCTTCCTAGGGGGCCGAAGCGAGCAGTACTTC. Protein product: CASSFLGGRSEQYF.

The chain carries TRBV5-3 and TRBJ1-6; D may be TRBD1 (5 bases). TRBV5-3 is assigned to the ORF class and has an uncertain function. Trimming took off 1 base at V and 7 bases at J, with 15 bases between the two ends. The CDR3 consists of 16 residues. This CDR3 is CARSLNWEQVNSPLHF. CDR3 DNA sequence: TGTGCCAGAAGCTTGAACTGGGAACAGGTAAATTCACCCCTCCACTTT.

The count of this clone is one. The chain links TRBV19 to TRBJ2-1; no reliable D call. The CDR3 runs 16 residues. Trimming removed 1 base from V and 0 bases from J, with 10 bases in between. CDR1 LNHDA and CDR2 SQIVND come from the germline V gene (reference sequence). The CDR3 region is CASSIGAENSYNEQFF. The CDR3 DNA sequence: TGTGCCAGTAGTATAGGTGCGGAAAACTCCTACAATGAGCAGTTCTTC.

J is TRBJ1-4 and V is TRBV18; perhaps TRBD1 as D (6 bases). Per germline, CDR1 KGHSH and CDR2 LQKENI. The V end was cut by 6 bases, the J end by 5 bases, with 13 bases between. The CDR3 extends over 14 amino acids. Written as DNA, the CDR3 is TGTGCCAGCTCCTCGACAGGATCAAATGAAAAACTGTTTTTT. It yields the protein CASSSTGSNEKLFF.

The chain recombines TRBV6-5 with TRBJ2-7; TRBD1 aligns across 8 bases. Germline trimming cut 6 bases from V and 3 bases from J; bases unmatched to any gene: 10. The CDR3 has 15 amino acids. Germline CDR1 MNHEY, CDR2 SVGAGI. The CDR3 sequence is CASSLGQGSLYEQYF. CDR3 sequence (DNA): TGTGCCAGCAGCCTAGGACAGGGAAGCCTCTACGAGCAGTACTTC.